A single sample is the source of the 27 T cell receptor beta chains below, sequenced in a study of T cell repertoires in cytomegalovirus infection. These receptors have no known antigen. TCRdb used MiXCR to reprocess the reads, holding one entry per CDR3 protein. This table holds around 900,000 distinct CDR3 sequences, around 29% found once. The sequenced sample was cultured CD8+ T cells from PBMCs, obtained from culture after CMV antigen stimulation. The receptors here all came from a human donor in good health (CMV status not recorded). Some clones in this sample may be carry-over from other donors' samples.

The chain carries TRBV7-9 and TRBJ1-5; D not resolved. The CDR3 runs to 15 residues. Trimming took 1 base from V and 5 from J, leaving 12 bases between them. CDR1 SEHNR and CDR2 FQNEAQ come from the germline V gene (reference sequence). CDR3 loop: CASSLEGSSYQPQHF. The CDR3 DNA reads as TGTGCCAGCAGCTTAGAAGGTAGCAGTTATCAGCCCCAGCATTTT.

The rearrangement links TRBV19 to TRBJ2-2, with 9 bases lining up with TRBD1. Germline lookup yields CDR1 LNHDA and CDR2 SQIVND (reference sequence). The CDR3 runs 18 residues. The V segment lost 0 bases and the J segment 5 bases; nucleotides outside the gene matches: 10. The CDR3 DNA reads TGTGCCAGTAGTATAGATCTCCGGACAGGGGATAGAACCGGGGAGCTGTTTTTT. Amino acids: CASSIDLRTGDRTGELFF.

The chain couples TRBV12-3 or TRBV12-4 to TRBJ2-2, with unresolved D. V lost 3 bases and J lost 1, with 12 bases in between. The CDR3 totals 16 residues. The DNA of the CDR3 is TGTGCCAGCAGTTTGAGGTTTTTTGAGAACACCGGGGAGCTGTTTTTT. Translated, it gives CASSLRFFENTGELFF.

This clonotype was detected many times. The chain carries TRBV7-8 and TRBJ2-2, with D perhaps TRBD2 (5 bases). The CDR3 loop spans 19 amino acids. CDR1 is SGHVS, CDR2 FQNEAQ, per germline. V lost 2 bases and J 7 bases, leaving 26 bases between the germline ends. CDR3 amino acids: CASSLYPTGIPPRGGELFF. For the CDR3, the DNA is TGTGCCAGCAGCTTATACCCGACCGGGATTCCGCCAAGAGGCGGGGAGCTGTTTTTT.

This clonotype was observed at least ten times. The chain recombines TRBV4-1 with TRBJ1-4; no clear D gene. V was cut by 4 bases and J by 5 bases, with 20 bases left in between. Per germline, CDR1 MGHRA and CDR2 YSYEKL. The CDR3 is made up of 17 amino acids. The CDR3: CASSRQAPVGNNEKLFF. The CDR3 nucleotides are TGCGCCAGCAGCCGGCAGGCCCCGGTGGGGAACAATGAAAAACTGTTTTTT.

This clonotype was detected a few times. The chain uses TRBV7-6 and TRBJ2-3; D is unresolved. V was clipped by 3 bases and J by 2 bases, with 6 bases between them. Germline values: CDR1 SGHVS, CDR2 FNYEAQ. The CDR3 spans 13 residues. The CDR3, as DNA: TGTGCCAGCAGCTTTGTGGACACAGATACGCAGTATTTT. This gives the protein CASSFVDTDTQYF.

This clonotype was recorded many times. DNA for the CDR3: TGTGCCAGCAGCCGAGTAATAGTGCAGCGGGTCAGCTCCTACGAGCAGTACGTC. Its protein product is CASSRVIVQRVSSYEQYV. The rearrangement joins TRBV7-2 to TRBJ2-7, with D maybe TRBD2 (6 bases). Germline lookup yields CDR1 SGHTA and CDR2 FQGNSA. This CDR3 spans 18 amino acids. Trimming took 5 bases from V and 0 from J, leaving 23 bases between them.

This clonotype was picked up many times. The chain uses TRBV7-2 and TRBJ1-1, with no clear D. CDR1 SGHTA and CDR2 FQGNSA come from the germline V gene. With 0 bases removed from V and 0 bases from J, the gap between germline ends came to 14 bases. This CDR3 has 17 amino acids. This CDR3 reads CASSLAPWEVLNTEAFF. CDR3 nucleotide sequence: TGTGCCAGCAGCTTAGCCCCATGGGAGGTACTGAACACTGAAGCTTTCTTT. The whole variable domain, filled in from reference TRBV7-2 and TRBJ1-1, reads GAGVSQSPSNKVTEKGKDVELRCDPISGHTALYWYRQSLGQGLEFLIYFQGNSAPDKSGLPSDRFSAERTGGSVSTLTIQRTQQEDSAVYLCASSLAPWEVLNTEAFFGQGTRLTVV.

The V and J genes are TRBV14 and TRBJ2-1; no clear D. The CDR3 runs to 16 residues. Trimming removed 1 base at V and 3 bases at J, with 13 bases between. The V gene's germline CDR1 is SGHDN and CDR2 FVKESK. DNA of the CDR3: TGTGCCAGCAGCCAAGTGGTTTTTGGAGACTACAATGAGCAGTTCTTC. Translated: CASSQVVFGDYNEQFF.

V is TRBV6-5 and J is TRBJ1-6; D is undetermined. Germline V gene data show CDR1 as MNHEY and CDR2 as SVGAGI. The V end was cut by 7 bases, the J end by 3 bases, with 10 bases between. The CDR3 is 14 residues long. CDR3 in amino acids: CASIRALYNSPLHF. The CDR3 nucleotides read TGTGCCAGCATCCGGGCCCTCTATAATTCACCCCTCCACTTT.

This clonotype was observed many times. The CDR3 coding sequence is TGTGCCAGCAGCTTAGTCGGCGGGGGGTACTACAATGAGCAGTTCTTC. Amino acid sequence: CASSLVGGGYYNEQFF. The chain joins TRBV7-6 to TRBJ2-1, with TRBD2 matching 8 bases. V lost 1 base to trimming and J lost 3 bases; unmatched junction nucleotides: 5. The CDR3 contains 16 residues. The germline CDR1 and CDR2 sequences are SGHVS and FNYEAQ.

This clonotype has a handful of counts. This rearrangement joins TRBV7-6 to TRBJ2-7; tentatively, D is TRBD1 (5 bases). Germline V gene lookup returns CDR1 SGHVS and CDR2 FNYEAQ. The CDR3 has 14 amino acids. Trimming took 8 bases from V and 0 from J, leaving 14 bases between them. Written as DNA, the CDR3 is TGTGCCAGCCGCCCGACCGACAGCTCCTACGAGCAGTACTTC. It encodes CASRPTDSSYEQYF.

This clonotype was recorded a few times. This chain joins TRBV12-3 or TRBV12-4 and TRBJ2-5, with 7 nucleotides matching TRBD1. The CDR3 runs 13 residues. J lost 2 bases, V lost 7 bases, and 4 bases had no gene match. The CDR3 spells CASTKGAQETQYF. The CDR3 DNA is TGTGCCAGCACGAAGGGGGCACAAGAGACCCAGTACTTC.

As DNA, the CDR3 is TGTGCCAGCAGCTTGAGGCGGGAAACCTACAATGAGCAGTTCTTC. This gives the protein CASSLRRETYNEQFF. This chain joins TRBV5-4 and TRBJ2-1; a possible D gene is TRBD2 (6 bases). Germline CDR1 is SGHNT and CDR2 is YYREEE (reference sequence). The V end was cut by 1 base, the J end by 2 bases, with 10 bases between. CDR3 length: 15 residues.

There are a few counts of this clonotype. The chain employs TRBV2 and TRBJ2-3; D ambiguous. Germline V gene data show CDR1 as SNHLY and CDR2 as FYNNEI. The V end was cut by 3 bases, the J end by 5 bases, with 9 bases between. The CDR3 runs to 13 residues. CDR3 DNA: TGTGCCAGCAGTGAGGGTGAGGTAGATACGCAGTATTTT. This translates into CASSEGEVDTQYF.

The CDR3 spells CASSPAGDRAFF. The CDR3 coding sequence is TGTGCCAGCAGCCCGGCGGGGGATCGAGCTTTCTTT. The chain couples TRBV7-4 to TRBJ1-1; maybe TRBD1 (5 bases). Germline V CDR1 and CDR2: SGHVT, SQSDAQ. The V and J ends lost 5 bases and 10 bases respectively, with 14 bases between them. The CDR3 runs 12 residues. The full variable domain, rest sourced from reference TRBV7-4 and TRBJ1-1, is GAGVSQSPRYKVAKRGRDVALRCDSISGHVTLYWYRQTLGQGSEVLTYSQSDAQRDKSGRPSGRFSAERPERSVSTLKIQRTEQGDSAVYLCASSPAGDRAFFGQGTRLTVV.

Only a few counts were recorded for this clonotype. This chain uses TRBV7-6 with TRBJ2-3; the D gene is possibly TRBD2 (5 bases). Trimming left V 8 bases short and J 2 bases short, with 17 bases between. CDR1 SGHVS and CDR2 FNYEAQ come from the germline V gene. The CDR3 has 15 residues. The DNA for the CDR3 is TGTGCCAGCGGTGGCACAGCGGATTCCACAGATACGCAGTATTTT. Translated: CASGGTADSTDTQYF.

In the case of this clonotype: At one boundary the junction diverges from the germline segment, which might be a read error. The V and J genes are TRBV6-5 and TRBJ1-1; no clear D. The CDR3 is made up of 15 amino acids. Germline values: CDR1 MNHEY, CDR2 SVGAGI. For the CDR3, the DNA is TGTGCCAGCAGTTACTCCGGGGAAGTTAACACTGAATCTTTCTTT. This encodes CASSYSGEVNTESFF.

The table lists this clonotype with a few counts. The rearrangement uses TRBV10-2 and TRBJ2-7; D not certain. V lost 3 bases and J lost 2, with 14 bases in between. The CDR3 is 15 amino acids. Germline V gene sequence: CDR1 WSHSY, CDR2 SAAADI. The CDR3 DNA reads TGCGCCAGCAGTGATCTGTCTCGAGTTACCTACGAGCAGTACTTC. Its protein product is CASSDLSRVTYEQYF.

The rearrangement joins TRBV27 to TRBJ1-2; D perhaps matches TRBD1 (6 bases). The CDR3 loop spans 15 amino acids. CDR1 MNHEY and CDR2 SMNVEV come from the germline V gene (reference sequence). V shed 4 bases and J shed 3 bases, with 15 bases lying between them. This chain's CDR3 is CASSSNREVHYGYTF. The CDR3 DNA follows: TGTGCCAGCAGTTCCAACAGGGAAGTGCACTATGGCTACACCTTC.

This clonotype was counted at least ten times. The V and J genes are TRBV7-6 and TRBJ2-2; D call uncertain. In germline, CDR1 is SGHVS, CDR2 FNYEAQ. Trimming left V 3 bases short and J 0 bases short, with 11 bases between. CDR3 length equals 16 residues. The CDR3 DNA is TGTGCCAGCAGCTTTAGTTTTAAGGCGAACACCGGGGAGCTGTTTTTT. Its protein is CASSFSFKANTGELFF.

This clonotype was counted only a few times. V is TRBV12-3 or TRBV12-4 and J is TRBJ2-3; D not certain. This CDR3 spans 14 amino acids. The V and J ends lost 3 bases and 4 bases respectively, with 11 bases between them. CDR3 protein: CASSFIGYSDTQYF. The CDR3 region has the DNA TGTGCCAGCAGTTTCATCGGGTACTCAGATACGCAGTATTTT.

In this sample, this clonotype turned up a few times. Here the CDR3 DNA reads TGTGCCAGCAGTCCAACCCAGGGGCCCGGCGGCAATCAGCCCCAGCATTTT. Translation: CASSPTQGPGGNQPQHF. The chain combines TRBV2 with TRBJ1-5, with D perhaps TRBD1 (6 bases). The CDR3 is 17 amino acids. V shed 5 bases and J shed 2 bases, with 19 bases lying between them. Germline-derived CDR1 and CDR2 are SNHLY and FYNNEI.

This sequence joins TRBV27 and TRBJ2-2; 7 nucleotides match TRBD2. The germline V gene encodes CDR1 MNHEY and CDR2 SMNVEV (reference sequence). The CDR3 has 16 amino acids. Unmatched junction bases numbered 9, after V lost 8 bases and J lost 0 bases. The CDR3 reads CASSLWGGANTGELFF. The CDR3 nucleotides read TGTGCCAGCTCGCTCTGGGGGGGGGCGAACACCGGGGAGCTGTTTTTT.

The rearrangement links TRBV7-9 to TRBJ1-5, with a weak D call TRBD1 (5 bases). Trimming took off 1 base at V and 3 bases at J, with 13 bases between the two ends. In germline, CDR1 is SEHNR, CDR2 FQNEAQ (reference sequence). CDR3 length: 16 amino acids. The CDR3 sequence is CASSLGTGEVNQPQHF. CDR3 DNA: TGTGCCAGCAGCTTAGGTACAGGAGAAGTCAATCAGCCCCAGCATTTT.

V is TRBV6-5 and J is TRBJ2-1; D gene uncertain. The CDR3 extends over 13 amino acids. CDR1 is MNHEY and CDR2 is SVGAGI in the germline V gene. The V and J ends lost 2 bases and 6 bases respectively, with 8 bases between them. The CDR3 protein is CASSYVLGNEQFF. CDR3 bases: TGTGCCAGCAGTTACGTACTCGGCAATGAGCAGTTCTTC.

This clonotype was detected a few times. The gene calls are TRBV20-1 and TRBJ1-1; D uncertain. The CDR3 has 13 residues. V lost 2 bases, J lost 6 bases, and 13 bases lay in between. Germline assignment: CDR1 DFQATT and CDR2 SNEGSKA (reference sequence). CDR3 bases: TGCAGTGCTAGAAGGCACCTTGGGGCTGAAGCTTTCTTT. Encoded protein: CSARRHLGAEAFF.